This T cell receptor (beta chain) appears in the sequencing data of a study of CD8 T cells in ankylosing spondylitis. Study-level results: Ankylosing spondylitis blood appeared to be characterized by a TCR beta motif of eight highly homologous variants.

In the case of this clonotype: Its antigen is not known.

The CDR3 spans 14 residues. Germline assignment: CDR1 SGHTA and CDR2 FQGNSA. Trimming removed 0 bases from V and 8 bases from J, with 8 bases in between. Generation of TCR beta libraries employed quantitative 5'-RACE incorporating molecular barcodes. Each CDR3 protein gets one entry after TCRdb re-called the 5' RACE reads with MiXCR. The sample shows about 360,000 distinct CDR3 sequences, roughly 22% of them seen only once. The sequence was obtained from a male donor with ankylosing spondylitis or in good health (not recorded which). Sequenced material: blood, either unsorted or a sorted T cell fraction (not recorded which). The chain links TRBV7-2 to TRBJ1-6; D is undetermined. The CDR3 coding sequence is TGTGCCAGCAGCTTAGCCCCAGATTATTCACCCCTCCACTTT. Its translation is CASSLAPDYSPLHF.